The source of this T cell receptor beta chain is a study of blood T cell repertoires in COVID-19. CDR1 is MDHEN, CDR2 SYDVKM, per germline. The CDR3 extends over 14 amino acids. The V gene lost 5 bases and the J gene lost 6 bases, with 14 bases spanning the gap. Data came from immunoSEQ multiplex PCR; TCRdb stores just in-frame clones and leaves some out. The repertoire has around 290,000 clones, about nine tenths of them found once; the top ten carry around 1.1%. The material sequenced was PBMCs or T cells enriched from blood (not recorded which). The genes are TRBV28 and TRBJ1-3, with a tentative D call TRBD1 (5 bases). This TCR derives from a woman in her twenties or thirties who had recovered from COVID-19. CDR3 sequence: CASSTQGFENTIYF. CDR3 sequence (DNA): TGTGCCAGCAGTACTCAGGGTTTTGAAAACACCATATATTTT. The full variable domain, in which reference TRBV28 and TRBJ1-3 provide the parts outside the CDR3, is DVKVTQSSRYLVKRTGEKVFLECVQDMDHENMFWYRQDPGLGLRLIYFSYDVKMKEKGDIPEGYSVSREKKERFSLILESASTNQTSMYLCASSTQGFENTIYFGEGSWLTVV.